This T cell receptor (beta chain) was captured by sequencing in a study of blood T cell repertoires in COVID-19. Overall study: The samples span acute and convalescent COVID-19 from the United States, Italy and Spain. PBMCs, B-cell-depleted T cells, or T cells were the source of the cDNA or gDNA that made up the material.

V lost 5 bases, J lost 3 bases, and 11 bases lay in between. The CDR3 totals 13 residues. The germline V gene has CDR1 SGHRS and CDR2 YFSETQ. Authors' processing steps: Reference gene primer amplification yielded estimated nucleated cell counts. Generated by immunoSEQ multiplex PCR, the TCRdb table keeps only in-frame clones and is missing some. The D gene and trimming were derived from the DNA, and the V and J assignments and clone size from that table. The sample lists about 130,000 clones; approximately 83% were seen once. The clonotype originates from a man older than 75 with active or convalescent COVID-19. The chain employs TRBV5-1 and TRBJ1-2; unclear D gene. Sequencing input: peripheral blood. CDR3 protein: CASRGSLDYGYTF. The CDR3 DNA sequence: TGCGCCAGCAGGGGCAGCTTGGACTATGGCTACACCTTC. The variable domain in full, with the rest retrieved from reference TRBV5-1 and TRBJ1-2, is KAGVTQTPRYLIKTRGQQVTLSCSPISGHRSVSWYQQTPGQGLQFLFEYFSETQRNKGNFPGRFSGRQFSNSRSEMNVSTLELGDSALYLCASRGSLDYGYTFGSGTRLTVV.